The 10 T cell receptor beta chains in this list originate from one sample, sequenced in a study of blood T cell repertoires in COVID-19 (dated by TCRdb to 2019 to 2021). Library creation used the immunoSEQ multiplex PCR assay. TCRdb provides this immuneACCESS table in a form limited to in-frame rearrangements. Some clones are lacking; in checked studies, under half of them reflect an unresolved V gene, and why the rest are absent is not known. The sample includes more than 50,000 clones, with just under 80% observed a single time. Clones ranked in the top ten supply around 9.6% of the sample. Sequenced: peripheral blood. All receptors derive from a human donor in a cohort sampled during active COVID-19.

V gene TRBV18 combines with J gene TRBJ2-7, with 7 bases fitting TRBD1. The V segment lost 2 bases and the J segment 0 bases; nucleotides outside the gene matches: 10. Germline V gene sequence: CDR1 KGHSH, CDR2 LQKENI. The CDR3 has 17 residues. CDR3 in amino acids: CASSPSRQGLGSYEQYF. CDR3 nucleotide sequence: TGTGCCAGCTCACCATCCCGACAGGGCCTCGGCTCCTACGAGCAGTACTTC. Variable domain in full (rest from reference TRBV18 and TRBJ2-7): NAGVMQNPRHLVRRRGQEARLRCSPMKGHSHVYWYRQLPEEGLKFMVYLQKENIIDESGMPKERFSAEFPKEGPSILRIQQVVRGDSAAYFCASSPSRQGLGSYEQYFGPGTRLTVT.

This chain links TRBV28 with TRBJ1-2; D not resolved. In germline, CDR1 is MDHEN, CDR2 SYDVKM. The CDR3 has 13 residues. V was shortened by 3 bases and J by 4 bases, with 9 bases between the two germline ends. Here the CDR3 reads CASSLRGFYGYTF. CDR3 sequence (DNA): TGTGCCAGCAGTTTGAGAGGGTTCTATGGCTACACCTTC.

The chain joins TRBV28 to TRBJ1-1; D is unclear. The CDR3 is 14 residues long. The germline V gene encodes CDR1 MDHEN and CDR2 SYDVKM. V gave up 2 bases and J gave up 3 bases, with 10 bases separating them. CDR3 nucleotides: TGTGCCAGCAGTTTACAGGTAGTCCACACTGAAGCTTTCTTT. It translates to CASSLQVVHTEAFF.

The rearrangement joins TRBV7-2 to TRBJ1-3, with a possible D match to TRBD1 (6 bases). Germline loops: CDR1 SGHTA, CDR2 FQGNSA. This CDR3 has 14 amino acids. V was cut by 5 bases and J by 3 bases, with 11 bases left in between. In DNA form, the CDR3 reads TGTGCCAGCAGCCAAGGGACATTTGGAAACACCATATATTTT. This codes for CASSQGTFGNTIYF. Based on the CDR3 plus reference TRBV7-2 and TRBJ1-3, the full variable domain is GAGVSQSPSNKVTEKGKDVELRCDPISGHTALYWYRQSLGQGLEFLIYFQGNSAPDKSGLPSDRFSAERTGGSVSTLTIQRTQQEDSAVYLCASSQGTFGNTIYFGEGSWLTVV.

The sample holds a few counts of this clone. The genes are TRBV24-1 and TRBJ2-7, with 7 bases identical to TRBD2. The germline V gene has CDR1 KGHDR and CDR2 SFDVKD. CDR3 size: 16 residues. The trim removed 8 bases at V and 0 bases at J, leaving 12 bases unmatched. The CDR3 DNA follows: TGTGCCACCATAGGGCGGGGGAAGGAGAACTCCTACGAGCAGTACTTC. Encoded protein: CATIGRGKENSYEQYF.

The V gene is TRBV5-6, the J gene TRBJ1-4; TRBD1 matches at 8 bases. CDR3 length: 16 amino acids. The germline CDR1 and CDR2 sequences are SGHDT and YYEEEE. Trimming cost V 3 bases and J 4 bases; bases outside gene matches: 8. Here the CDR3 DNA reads TGTGCCAGCAGCTACGGACAGGGACGTAATAATGAAAAACTGTTTTTT. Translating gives CASSYGQGRNNEKLFF.

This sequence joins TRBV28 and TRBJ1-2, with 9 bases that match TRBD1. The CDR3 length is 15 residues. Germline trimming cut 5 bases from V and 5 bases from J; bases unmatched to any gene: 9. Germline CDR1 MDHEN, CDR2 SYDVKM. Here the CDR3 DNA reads TGTGCCAGCAGTCCCCGGACAGGGGTTATTTATGGCTACACCTTC. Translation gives CASSPRTGVIYGYTF.

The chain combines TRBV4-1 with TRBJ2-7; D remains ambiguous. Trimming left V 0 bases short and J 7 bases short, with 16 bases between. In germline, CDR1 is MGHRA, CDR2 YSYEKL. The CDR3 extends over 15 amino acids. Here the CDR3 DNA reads TGCGCCAGCAGCCAAGAATATGGCGGCCCGAGGGAGCAGTACTTC. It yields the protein CASSQEYGGPREQYF.

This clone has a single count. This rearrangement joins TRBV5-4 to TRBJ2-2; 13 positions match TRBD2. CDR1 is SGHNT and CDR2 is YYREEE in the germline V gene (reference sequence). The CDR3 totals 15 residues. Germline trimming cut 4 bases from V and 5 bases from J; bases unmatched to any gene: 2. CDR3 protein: CASSPLAGGTGELFF. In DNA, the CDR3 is TGTGCCAGCAGCCCACTAGCGGGAGGGACCGGGGAGCTGTTTTTT.

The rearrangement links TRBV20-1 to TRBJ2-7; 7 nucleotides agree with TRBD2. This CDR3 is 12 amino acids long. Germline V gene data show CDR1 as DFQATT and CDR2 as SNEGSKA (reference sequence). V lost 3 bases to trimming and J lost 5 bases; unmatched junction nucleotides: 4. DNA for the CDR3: TGCAGTGCTAGTCCAGCGGGAAACGAGCAGTACTTC. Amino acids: CSASPAGNEQYF.